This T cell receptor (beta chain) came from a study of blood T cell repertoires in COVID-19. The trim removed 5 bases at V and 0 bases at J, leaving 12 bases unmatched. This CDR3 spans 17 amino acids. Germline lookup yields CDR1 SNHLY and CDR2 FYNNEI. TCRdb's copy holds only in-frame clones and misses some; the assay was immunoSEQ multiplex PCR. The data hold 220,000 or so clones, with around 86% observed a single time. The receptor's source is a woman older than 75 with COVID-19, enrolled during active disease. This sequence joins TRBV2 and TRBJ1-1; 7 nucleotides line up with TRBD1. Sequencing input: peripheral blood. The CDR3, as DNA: TGTGCCAGCAGTCCACTCGGGACAGCGACCATGAACACTGAAGCTTTCTTT. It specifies CASSPLGTATMNTEAFF.